This T cell receptor (beta chain) appears in the sequencing data of a study of STAT5B mutations in CD4+ large granular lymphocyte leukemia. Study-wide background: The CDR3 'QG' motif was associated with a particular HLA allele among healthy donors. General study findings and limits: 8/27 top patient clones versus 2/35 control clones were TRBV06-family.

CDR3 size: 15 residues. Trimming removed 3 bases at V and 1 base at J, with 12 bases between. CDR1 is LNHDA and CDR2 is SQIVND in the germline V gene (reference sequence). The data were produced by immunoSEQ multiplex PCR, yet TCRdb's version contains in-frame clones alone and is incomplete. The sample consists of 30,000 or so clones, more than 65% of them appearing once. Control samples were healthy donors' buffy coats. Note on this clone: Its antigen is unknown.

Sequencing used CD4+ T cells from blood buffy coats. The source of this sequence is a human donor in good health. V is TRBV19 and J is TRBJ1-1; possibly TRBD1 for D (5 bases). Written as DNA, the CDR3 is TGTGCCAGTAGTATCCTCGGGGGGGGGAACACTGAAGCTTTCTTT. Translating it yields CASSILGGGNTEAFF. The variable domain in full, with the rest retrieved from reference TRBV19 and TRBJ1-1, is DGGITQSPKYLFRKEGQNVTLSCEQNLNHDAMYWYRQDPGQGLRLIYYSQIVNDFQKGDIAEGYSVSREKKESFPLTVTSAQKNPTAFYLCASSILGGGNTEAFFGQGTRLTVV.